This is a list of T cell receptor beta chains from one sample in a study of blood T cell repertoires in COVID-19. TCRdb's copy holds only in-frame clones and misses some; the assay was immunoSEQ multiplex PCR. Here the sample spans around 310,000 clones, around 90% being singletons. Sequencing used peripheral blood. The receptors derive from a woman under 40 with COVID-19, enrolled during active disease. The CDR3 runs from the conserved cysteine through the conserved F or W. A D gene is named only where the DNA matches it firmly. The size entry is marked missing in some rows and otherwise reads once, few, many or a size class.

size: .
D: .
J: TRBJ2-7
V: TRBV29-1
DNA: TGCAGCGTTGAAACCCCGGCCTACGAGCAGTACTTC
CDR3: CSVETPAYEQYF

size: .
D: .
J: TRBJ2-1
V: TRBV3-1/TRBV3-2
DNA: TGTGCCAGCAGCCCGAGGGGGATCGGCAATGAGCAGTTCTTC
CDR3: CASSPRGIGNEQFF

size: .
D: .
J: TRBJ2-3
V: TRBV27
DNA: TGTGCCAGCAGTTTCGACAGTATCACAGATACGCAGTATTTT
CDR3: CASSFDSITDTQYF

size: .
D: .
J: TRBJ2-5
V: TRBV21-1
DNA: TGTGCCAGCAGCAAAGCGCGGGGGACAGGGAGGCCCCAAGAGACCCAGTACTTC
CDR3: CASSKARGTGRPQETQYF

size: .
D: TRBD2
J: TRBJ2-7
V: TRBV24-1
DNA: TGTGCCACCAGTGAGCAGCGGGAGGGCAAGTACGAGCAGTACTTC
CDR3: CATSEQREGKYEQYF

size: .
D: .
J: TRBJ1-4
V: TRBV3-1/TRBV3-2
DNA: TGTGCCAGCAGCTCCTATAGGGAGGGTTCTAATGAAAAACTGTTTTTT
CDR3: CASSSYREGSNEKLFF

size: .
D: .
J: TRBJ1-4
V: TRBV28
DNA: TGTGCCAGCAGTTTACGACAGCCTTGGCAAAATGAAAAACTGTTTTTT
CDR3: CASSLRQPWQNEKLFF

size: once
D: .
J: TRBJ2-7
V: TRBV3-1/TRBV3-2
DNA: TGTGCCAGCAGGGGTGACTCCACTTCATCCTACGAGCAGTACTTC
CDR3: CASRGDSTSSYEQYF

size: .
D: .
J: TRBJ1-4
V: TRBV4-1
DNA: TGCGCCAGCAGCCACCACTCTCTCGGGGAAAAACTGTTTTTT
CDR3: CASSHHSLGEKLFF

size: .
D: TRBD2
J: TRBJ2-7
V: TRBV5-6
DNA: TGTGCCAGCGGCCAACTAGCGGGAGGGTCCTACGAGCAGTACTTC
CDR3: CASGQLAGGSYEQYF

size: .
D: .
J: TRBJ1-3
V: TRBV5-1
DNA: TGCGCCAGCAGCCCGGAGGCAGATCCTCCTGGGGGAAACACCATATATTTT
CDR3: CASSPEADPPGGNTIYF

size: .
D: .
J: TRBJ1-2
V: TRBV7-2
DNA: TGTGCCAGCAGCACCAGGGGCCTCGTCCCCTATGGCTACACCTTC
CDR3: CASSTRGLVPYGYTF

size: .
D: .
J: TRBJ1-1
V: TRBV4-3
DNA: TGCGCCAGCAGCCAAGAAGGGGGAGAGGACACTGAAGCTTTCTTT
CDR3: CASSQEGGEDTEAFF

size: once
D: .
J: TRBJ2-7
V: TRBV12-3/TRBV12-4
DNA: TGTGCCAGCAGTTTATCGGGGGACTACGAGCAGTACTTC
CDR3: CASSLSGDYEQYF

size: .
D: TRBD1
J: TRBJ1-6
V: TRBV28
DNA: TGTGCCAGCAACTCTTGGACAGGTGACAATTCACCCCTCCACTTT
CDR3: CASNSWTGDNSPLHF

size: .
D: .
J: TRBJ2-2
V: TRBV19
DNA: TGTGCCAGTAGTTTCAGGGGCCCGAACACCGGGGAGCTGTTTTTT
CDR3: CASSFRGPNTGELFF

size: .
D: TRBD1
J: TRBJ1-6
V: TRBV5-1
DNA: TGCGCCAGCAGCGTAGGGACAGGGCGTTATTCACCCCTCCACTTT
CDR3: CASSVGTGRYSPLHF

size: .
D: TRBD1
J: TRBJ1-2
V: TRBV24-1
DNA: TGTGCCACCAGTGAGACAGGGTATGGCTACACCTTC
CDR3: CATSETGYGYTF

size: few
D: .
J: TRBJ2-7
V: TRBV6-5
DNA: TGTGCCAGCAGCACGGACTTTTCCTACGAGCAGTACTTC
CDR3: CASSTDFSYEQYF

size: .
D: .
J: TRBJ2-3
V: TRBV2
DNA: TGTGCCAGCAGCCCCTCACACAGCACAGATACGCAGTATTTT
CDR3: CASSPSHSTDTQYF

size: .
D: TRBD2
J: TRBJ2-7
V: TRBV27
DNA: TGTGCCAGCAGTTTCCTAGCTAGCGGGTCCCTCTACGAGCAGTACTTC
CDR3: CASSFLASGSLYEQYF

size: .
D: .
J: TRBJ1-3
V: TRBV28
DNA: TGTGCCAGCAGTTTCCCCTCACACGGGTCATCTGGAAACACCATATATTTT
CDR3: CASSFPSHGSSGNTIYF

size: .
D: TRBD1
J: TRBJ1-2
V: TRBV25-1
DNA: TGTGCCAGCAGGGCCGGGACAGGGCCTTCCTATGGCTACACCTTC
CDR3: CASRAGTGPSYGYTF

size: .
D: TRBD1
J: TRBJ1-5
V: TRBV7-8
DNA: TGTGCCAGCAGCCCCGGACAGGGCAATCAGCCCCAGCATTTT
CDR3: CASSPGQGNQPQHF

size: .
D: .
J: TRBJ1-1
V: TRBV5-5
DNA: TGTGCCAGCAGCTTAATAGAGAACACTGAAGCTTTCTTT
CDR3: CASSLIENTEAFF

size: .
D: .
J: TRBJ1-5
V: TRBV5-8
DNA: TGTGCCAGCAGTCTTGACATCCAGTACGGCAATCAGCCCCAGCATTTT
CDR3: CASSLDIQYGNQPQHF

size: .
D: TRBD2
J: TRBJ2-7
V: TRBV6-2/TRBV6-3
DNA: TGTGCCAGCAGTCAAGTTCTAGCGGGGACCTTGTACGAGCAGTACTTC
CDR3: CASSQVLAGTLYEQYF

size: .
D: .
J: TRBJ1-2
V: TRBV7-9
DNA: TGTGCCAGCAGCTTAGCAGGGGGTTCTAACTATGGCTACACCTTC
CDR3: CASSLAGGSNYGYTF

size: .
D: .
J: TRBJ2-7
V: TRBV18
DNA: TGTGCCAGCTCACCCGCCACCGGGACTCTAGAGCAGTACTTC
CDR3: CASSPATGTLEQYF

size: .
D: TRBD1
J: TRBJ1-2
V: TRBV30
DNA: TGTGCCTGTGCACAGGGGACGCTGGGCTACACCTTC
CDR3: CACAQGTLGYTF

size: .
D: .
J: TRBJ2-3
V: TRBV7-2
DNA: TGTGCCAGCAGCTTACTAGCGCCCACAGATACGCAGTATTTT
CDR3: CASSLLAPTDTQYF

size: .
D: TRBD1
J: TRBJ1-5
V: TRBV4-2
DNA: TGTGCCAGCAGCCAAGGACAGGGAAGCAATCAGCCCCAGCATTTT
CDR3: CASSQGQGSNQPQHF

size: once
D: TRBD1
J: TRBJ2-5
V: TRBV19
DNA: TGTGCCAGTAGTATAGATGCGACAGGGCGACGGGAGACCCAGTACTTC
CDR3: CASSIDATGRRETQYF

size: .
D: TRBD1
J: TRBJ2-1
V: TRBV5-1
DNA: TGCGCCAGCAGCAACACCGGGACAGGGGGTTATGAGCAGTTCTTC
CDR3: CASSNTGTGGYEQFF

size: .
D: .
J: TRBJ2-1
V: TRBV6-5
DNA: TGTGCCAGCAGGGCGACAGATTACAATGAGCAGTTCTTC
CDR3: CASRATDYNEQFF

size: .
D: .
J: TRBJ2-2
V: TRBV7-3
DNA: TGTGCCAGCAGCTTAAGAGGGAACACCGGGGAGCTGTTTTTT
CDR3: CASSLRGNTGELFF

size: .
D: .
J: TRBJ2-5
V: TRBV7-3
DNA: TGTGCCAGCAGCTCCACATTCGGGGAGACCCAGTACTTC
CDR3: CASSSTFGETQYF

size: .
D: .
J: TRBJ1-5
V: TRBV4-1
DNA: TGCGCCAGCAGCCAATTCCACAATCAGCCCCAGCATTTT
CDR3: CASSQFHNQPQHF

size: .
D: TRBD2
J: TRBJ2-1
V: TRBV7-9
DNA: TGTGCCAGCAGCCCACCTAGCGGGAGTATCTTCGATGAGCAGTTCTTC
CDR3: CASSPPSGSIFDEQFF